This TCR beta chain was obtained from a study of T cell responses to AZD1222 COVID-19 vaccine. In regard to this clone: Its target is not known.

TCRdb's copy holds only in-frame clones and misses some; the assay was immunoSEQ multiplex PCR. The sample lists 150,000 to 160,000 clones, 70% to 90% occurring once. J gave up 2 bases and V 6 bases, and 9 bases lay outside the gene matches. Germline V lookup: CDR1 MNHEY, CDR2 SMNVEV (reference sequence). This CDR3 contains 16 residues. Study-wide results and limits: Just a handful of AZD1222 recipients were seropositive at baseline.

The chain joins TRBV27 to TRBJ1-1, with 10 bases aligning to TRBD1. Sample: peripheral blood, taken on day 0 of MenACWY control vaccination. The sequence came from an adult in good health. The CDR3 coding sequence is TGTGCCAGCAGCCCCCGACAGGGGGCGTCAAACACTGAAGCTTTCTTT. Its translation is CASSPRQGASNTEAFF.